These 11 T cell receptor beta chains were all obtained from the same sample, sequenced in a study of T-cell memory formation after mild COVID-19. Each CDR3 protein is one row after TCRdb ran MiXCR on the 5' RACE reads. The repertoire includes a few hundred thousand distinct CDR3 sequences, about 21% of them detected once, and about an eighth sits in the top ten. Input material: PBMCs or a T cell subset sorted from them (not recorded which). The receptors derive from an adult woman who had mild COVID-19 (a few samples of this study predate the infection). Cell type and time point are not known.

This clonotype has a handful of counts. The rearrangement links TRBV5-1 to TRBJ2-1; TRBD1 aligns across 9 bases. Trimming took 4 bases from V and 2 from J; bases not matched to a gene: 7. The CDR3 loop spans 16 amino acids. CDR1 and CDR2 from the germline V gene are SGHRS and YFSETQ. CDR3 sequence: CASSARQGGAYNEQFF. In nucleotides, the CDR3 is TGCGCCAGCAGCGCCAGACAGGGGGGTGCCTACAATGAGCAGTTCTTC.

The gene calls are TRBV21-1 and TRBJ1-1; TRBD1 reflects the table's D call only, with no check against the DNA. TRBV21-1 is tagged as a pseudogene. The CDR3 sequence is 17 residues long. The CDR3 protein is CASREVQGAPRGTEAFF. CDR3 sequence (DNA): TGTGCCAGCAGGGAAGTACAGGGGGCGCCGCGGGGGACTGAAGCTTTCTTT.

The rearrangement links TRBV7-6 to TRBJ1-1, with TRBD1 matching over 8 bases. With V trimmed by 2 bases and J by 6 bases, 11 bases remained unmatched. The germline V gene encodes CDR1 SGHVS and CDR2 FNYEAQ. The CDR3 is 16 amino acids. In nucleotides, the CDR3 is TGTGCCAGCAGCTTAATTCTCCCAGGGGGCTCGGCTGAAGCTTTCTTT. It codes for CASSLILPGGSAEAFF.

The genes are TRBV7-2 and TRBJ1-4, with D possibly matching TRBD1 (6 bases). V gave up 3 bases and J gave up 6 bases, with 14 bases separating them. CDR1 is SGHTA and CDR2 is FQGNSA in the germline V gene. The CDR3 loop spans 15 amino acids. CDR3 in amino acids: CASSFLQGFDEKLFF. CDR3 DNA sequence: TGTGCCAGCAGCTTCCTACAGGGCTTCGATGAAAAACTGTTTTTT.

This clonotype was seen only once. The chain is built from TRBV5-4 and TRBJ1-3; D remains ambiguous. Per the germline V gene, CDR1 is SGHNT and CDR2 is YYREEE (reference sequence). V was cut by 0 bases and J by 4 bases, with 5 bases left in between. The CDR3 has 13 amino acids. CDR3 sequence reads: CASSLDQGNTIYF. The CDR3 DNA reads TGTGCCAGCAGCTTGGACCAGGGAAACACCATATATTTT.

This clonotype was seen a few times. The V gene is TRBV4-2, the J gene TRBJ2-2; possibly TRBD1 for D (6 bases). Germline loops: CDR1 LGHNA, CDR2 YNFKEQ. This CDR3 is built from 15 residues. V lost 0 bases, J lost 13 bases, and 18 bases lay in between. The CDR3 protein is CASSQETLSGVGLFF. The CDR3 DNA follows: TGTGCCAGCAGCCAAGAAACTCTTTCAGGGGTTGGGCTGTTTTTT.

There are a few counts of this clonotype. The V and J genes are TRBV6-5 and TRBJ2-3, with 9 positions matching TRBD1. Trimming cost V 6 bases and J 1 base; bases outside gene matches: 5. The CDR3 runs 15 residues. Germline CDR1 is MNHEY and CDR2 is SVGAGI. The CDR3 coding sequence is TGTGCCAGCAGGAGAACAGGGGGCCGCACAGATACGCAGTATTTT. This gives the protein CASRRTGGRTDTQYF.

This clonotype was picked up a small number of times. This sequence joins TRBV10-3 and TRBJ2-1; 7 bases map to TRBD1. Germline CDR1 ENHRY, CDR2 SYGVKD. V shed 8 bases, J shed 8 bases, and the junction held 12 bases outside the gene matches. The CDR3 runs to 14 residues. CDR3 DNA: TGTGCCATCGGAGAGACAGGGTCTATGGATGAGCAGTTCTTC. Translation: CAIGETGSMDEQFF.

The chain carries TRBV5-1 and TRBJ2-7, with D possibly being TRBD2 (6 bases). This CDR3 has 17 amino acids. The germline V and J ends were trimmed by 1 base and 0 bases, with 17 bases remaining between them. Per germline, CDR1 SGHRS and CDR2 YFSETQ. The CDR3 region has the DNA TGCGCCAGCAGCTTGTGGTCAAGGACCGGGAGCTCCTACGAGCAGTACTTC. It encodes CASSLWSRTGSSYEQYF. Combining the CDR3 with reference TRBV5-1 and TRBJ2-7 gives the whole variable domain KAGVTQTPRYLIKTRGQQVTLSCSPISGHRSVSWYQQTPGQGLQFLFEYFSETQRNKGNFPGRFSGRQFSNSRSEMNVSTLELGDSALYLCASSLWSRTGSSYEQYFGPGTRLTVT.

The chain couples TRBV4-1 to TRBJ2-7, with 10 bases identical to TRBD1. The germline CDR1 and CDR2 sequences are MGHRA and YSYEKL. The CDR3 totals 16 residues. V shed 4 bases, J shed 1 base, and the junction held 7 bases outside the gene matches. The CDR3: CASSPEGQGLSYEQYF. CDR3 DNA: TGCGCCAGCAGCCCCGAGGGACAGGGGTTATCCTACGAGCAGTACTTC.

V is TRBV5-4 and J is TRBJ1-1, with TRBD1 identical over 7 bases. This CDR3 has 16 amino acids. The germline CDR1 and CDR2 sequences are SGHNT and YYREEE (reference sequence). V was pared by 0 bases and J by 6 bases, with 11 bases of the junction left unmatched. In DNA form, the CDR3 reads TGTGCCAGCAGCTTGGCGACAGGACAGGCCAAGGCTGAAGCTTTCTTT. It yields the protein CASSLATGQAKAEAFF.